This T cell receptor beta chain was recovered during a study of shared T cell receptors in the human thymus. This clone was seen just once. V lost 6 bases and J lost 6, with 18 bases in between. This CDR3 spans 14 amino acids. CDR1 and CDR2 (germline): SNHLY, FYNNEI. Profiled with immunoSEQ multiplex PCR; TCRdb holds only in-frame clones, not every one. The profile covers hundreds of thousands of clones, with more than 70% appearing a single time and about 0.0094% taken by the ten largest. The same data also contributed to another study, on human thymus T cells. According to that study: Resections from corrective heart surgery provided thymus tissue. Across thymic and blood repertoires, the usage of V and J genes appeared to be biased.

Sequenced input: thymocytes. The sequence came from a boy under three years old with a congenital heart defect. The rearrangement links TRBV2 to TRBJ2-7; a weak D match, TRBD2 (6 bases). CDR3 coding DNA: TGTGCCAGCAGGAGGGACTCCACGCGAAGCGAGCAGTACTTC. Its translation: CASRRDSTRSEQYF.